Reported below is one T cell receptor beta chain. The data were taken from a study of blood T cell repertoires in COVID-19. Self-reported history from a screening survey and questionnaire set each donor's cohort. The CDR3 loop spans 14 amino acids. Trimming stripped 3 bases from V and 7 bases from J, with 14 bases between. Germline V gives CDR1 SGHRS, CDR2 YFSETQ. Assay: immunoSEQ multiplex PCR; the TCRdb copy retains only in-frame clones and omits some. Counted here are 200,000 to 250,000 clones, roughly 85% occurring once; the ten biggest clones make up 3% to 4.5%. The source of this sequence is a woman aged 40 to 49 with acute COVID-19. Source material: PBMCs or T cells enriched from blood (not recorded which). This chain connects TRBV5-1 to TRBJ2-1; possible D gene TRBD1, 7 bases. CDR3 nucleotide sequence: TGCGCCAGCAGCTCAAGACAGGGAGGTAATGAGCAGTTCTTC. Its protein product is CASSSRQGGNEQFF.